One sample yielded the 32 T cell receptor beta chains listed below, sequenced in a study of shared clonotypes between healthy human individuals. The data were produced by immunoSEQ multiplex PCR, yet TCRdb's version contains in-frame clones alone and is incomplete. This sample carries around 700,000 clones, around 72% of them seen once, and the ten largest clones take 1.5% to 2%. Sequencing used memory CD4+ T cells sorted from blood. Subset here: CD45RA-negative fraction. Receptors originate from a woman in her 30s in good health.

The chain combines TRBV27 with TRBJ2-3; maybe TRBD2 (5 bases). Trimming left V 5 bases short and J 0 bases short, with 9 bases between. Germline V gives CDR1 MNHEY, CDR2 SMNVEV (reference sequence). The CDR3 spans 14 residues. The CDR3 loop is CASSLAWSTDTQYF. CDR3 sequence (DNA): TGTGCCAGCAGTCTAGCATGGAGCACAGATACGCAGTATTTT.

The chain employs TRBV6-1 and TRBJ1-2; maybe TRBD1 (5 bases). CDR3 length: 15 amino acids. Germline-derived CDR1 and CDR2 are MNHNS and SASEGT. The V end was cut by 2 bases, the J end by 1 base, with 11 bases between. CDR3 bases: TGTGCCAGCAGTGAACCGGGACGGATTAACTATGGCTACACCTTC. Translating gives CASSEPGRINYGYTF.

The chain is built from TRBV7-2 and TRBJ2-5; TRBD2 agrees at 10 bases. The CDR3 has 15 residues. V lost 5 bases, J lost 1 base, and 4 bases stayed unmatched. Germline CDR1 reads SGHTA; CDR2 reads FQGNSA. This chain's CDR3 is CASSVTSGFQETQYF. CDR3 sequence (DNA): TGTGCCAGCAGCGTGACTAGCGGGTTCCAAGAGACCCAGTACTTC.

J is TRBJ2-3 and V is TRBV18; perhaps TRBD2 as D (6 bases). The germline V gene encodes CDR1 KGHSH and CDR2 LQKENI. This CDR3 contains 18 residues. V was trimmed by 3 bases and J by 3 bases, leaving 22 bases between them. The CDR3 is CASSPLGPGTRGTDTQYF. The DNA of the CDR3 is TGTGCCAGCTCACCGCTGGGGCCCGGGACCCGGGGGACAGATACGCAGTATTTT.

The V and J genes are TRBV30 and TRBJ2-7; 12 bases are shared with TRBD1. With V trimmed by 3 bases and J by 3 bases, 9 bases remained unmatched. This CDR3 has 16 amino acids. Germline V lookup: CDR1 GTSNPN, CDR2 SVGIG (reference sequence). DNA for the CDR3: TGTGCCTGGAGGTATGCCGGGACAGGGGGCCTCTACGAGCAGTACTTC. This codes for CAWRYAGTGGLYEQYF.

The DNA of the CDR3 is TGCGCCAGCAGCTCCATGACAGCCATGAACACTGAAGCTTTCTTT. Its translation: CASSSMTAMNTEAFF. The chain employs TRBV5-1 and TRBJ1-1; D may be TRBD1 (5 bases). V was cut by 3 bases and J by 0 bases, with 12 bases left in between. Germline V gene data show CDR1 as SGHRS and CDR2 as YFSETQ. The CDR3 covers 15 residues.

The chain carries TRBV7-2 and TRBJ2-4, with D hard to call. The germline V gene encodes CDR1 SGHTA and CDR2 FQGNSA. CDR3 length: 17 amino acids. The V end was cut by 1 base, the J end by 1 base, with 14 bases between. CDR3 DNA: TGTGCCAGCAGCTTAGAGATAGGCCTTCGGGCCAAAAACATTCAGTACTTC. Translation: CASSLEIGLRAKNIQYF. The full variable domain, its missing parts supplied by reference TRBV7-2 and TRBJ2-4, is GAGVSQSPSNKVTEKGKDVELRCDPISGHTALYWYRQSLGQGLEFLIYFQGNSAPDKSGLPSDRFSAERTGGSVSTLTIQRTQQEDSAVYLCASSLEIGLRAKNIQYFGAGTRLSVL.

This chain uses TRBV28 with TRBJ2-7; D is ambiguous. V shed 3 bases and J shed 5 bases, with 8 bases lying between them. In germline, CDR1 is MDHEN, CDR2 SYDVKM. This CDR3 contains 12 residues. The CDR3 spells CASSFERHEQYF. CDR3 bases: TGTGCCAGCAGTTTTGAAAGGCACGAGCAGTACTTC.

This chain joins TRBV7-9 and TRBJ1-1; 9 bases fit TRBD1. Germline trimming cut 1 base from V and 4 bases from J; bases unmatched to any gene: 7. Germline CDR1 reads SEHNR; CDR2 reads FQNEAQ (reference sequence). The CDR3 is made up of 16 amino acids. This CDR3 reads CASSLGGSTGGTEAFF. The CDR3 DNA sequence: TGTGCCAGCAGCTTAGGAGGATCGACAGGGGGCACTGAAGCTTTCTTT.

Details on this clone: Distinct nucleotide sequences in the sample also encode this CDR3. The chain recombines TRBV29-1 with TRBJ1-5; 7 bases are a match to TRBD1. V lost 6 bases and J lost 3; bases outside the gene matches: 5. The CDR3 spans 13 residues. Germline V gene data show CDR1 as SQVTM and CDR2 as ANQGSEA. CDR3 in DNA: TGCAGCGTCCGGGACAGCTTCAATCAGCCCCAGCATTTT. Translation gives CSVRDSFNQPQHF.

This clone has at least ten counts. V is TRBV5-1 and J is TRBJ2-5; TRBD2 agrees at 12 bases. The length of the CDR3 is 18 residues. From germline, CDR1 is SGHRS and CDR2 YFSETQ. J was trimmed by 5 bases and V by 4 bases; bases with no gene match: 15. CDR3 region: CASSARLAGEIKVETQYF. CDR3 nucleotide sequence: TGCGCCAGCAGCGCCCGACTAGCGGGAGAAATTAAGGTGGAGACCCAGTACTTC.

The rearrangement joins TRBV7-8 to TRBJ2-3; TRBD2 agrees at 8 bases. CDR3 length: 14 amino acids. Germline-derived CDR1 and CDR2 are SGHVS and FQNEAQ. V was pared by 4 bases and J by 5 bases, with 5 bases of the junction left unmatched. This CDR3 reads CASSSTREGDTQYF. CDR3 bases: TGTGCCAGCAGCTCTACCCGGGAGGGAGATACGCAGTATTTT.

The V and J genes are TRBV7-9 and TRBJ1-4; 7 bases agree with TRBD1. Trimming at V came to 4 bases and at J to 8 bases, leaving 7 bases not matched to a gene. This CDR3 region has 14 residues. Germline V gene data show CDR1 as SEHNR and CDR2 as FQNEAQ (reference sequence). CDR3 loop: CASSSLDRDEKLFF. Here the CDR3 DNA reads TGTGCCAGCAGCTCCCTCGACAGGGACGAAAAACTGTTTTTT.

The J gene is TRBJ1-2, the V gene TRBV27; D is ambiguous. Trimming shortened V by 6 bases and J by 5 bases, and 13 bases separated the two germline ends. Per the germline V gene, CDR1 is MNHEY and CDR2 is SMNVEV (reference sequence). The CDR3 is made up of 13 amino acids. In DNA form, the CDR3 reads TGTGCCAGCAGGCGGACTCGAGATTATGGCTACACCTTC. Translated: CASRRTRDYGYTF.

The V call is TRBV4-1, the J call TRBJ1-5, with a tentative D call TRBD1 (6 bases). Deletions cut 0 bases from V and 0 bases from J, with 12 bases between. Germline V lookup: CDR1 MGHRA, CDR2 YSYEKL. CDR3 length: 17 residues. The CDR3 bases are TGCGCCAGCAGCCAAGACCGGGACACATATAGCAATCAGCCCCAGCATTTT. Its protein is CASSQDRDTYSNQPQHF.

Here the CDR3 DNA reads TGTGCCAGCTCAGCAGGACCGGGATGGGAGCAGTACTTC. It codes for CASSAGPGWEQYF. V and J are TRBV18 and TRBJ2-7, with D possibly being TRBD2 (5 bases). The CDR3 sequence is 13 residues long. Trimming stripped 5 bases from V and 7 bases from J, with 15 bases between. CDR1 and CDR2 (germline): KGHSH, LQKENI.

The chain is built from TRBV6-1 and TRBJ2-7; 12 nucleotides match TRBD2. The CDR3 runs to 15 residues. The germline V gene encodes CDR1 MNHNS and CDR2 SASEGT. The ends lost 3 bases at V and 2 bases at J; junction bases unmatched: 2. The CDR3 nucleotides read TGTGCCAGCAGTGAGGGACTAGCGGGTGCCTACGAGCAGTACTTC. It codes for CASSEGLAGAYEQYF.

This chain connects TRBV27 to TRBJ2-7, with 9 nucleotides matching TRBD1. Germline V lookup: CDR1 MNHEY, CDR2 SMNVEV (reference sequence). The CDR3 is made up of 14 amino acids. The V and J ends lost 5 bases and 7 bases, in that order; junction bases with no gene match: 9. The CDR3 protein is CASSEGTGLGEQYF. The CDR3 DNA follows: TGTGCCAGCAGTGAGGGGACAGGGTTGGGGGAGCAGTACTTC.

The rearrangement joins TRBV5-5 to TRBJ2-2; the D gene could be TRBD1 or TRBD2 (5 bases each). The CDR3 sequence is 15 residues long. Germline CDR1 is SGHKS and CDR2 is YYEKEE (reference sequence). With 5 bases removed from V and 1 base from J, the gap between germline ends came to 12 bases. The CDR3 DNA reads as TGTGCCAGCAGTATGGGGACGGTGAACACCGGGGAGCTGTTTTTT. Protein: CASSMGTVNTGELFF.

The chain uses TRBV28 and TRBJ2-3, with D uncertain. Trimming stripped 2 bases from V and 6 bases from J, with 12 bases between. CDR1 is MDHEN and CDR2 is SYDVKM in the germline V gene. This CDR3 region has 14 residues. The CDR3 here is CASSLKPRRDTQYF. CDR3 coding DNA: TGTGCCAGCAGTTTAAAGCCGCGCAGGGATACGCAGTATTTT.

The chain uses TRBV10-2 and TRBJ2-7, with 11 bases lining up with TRBD2. Germline trimming cut 6 bases from V and 2 bases from J; bases unmatched to any gene: 6. This CDR3 comprises 15 residues. CDR1 and CDR2 from the germline V gene are WSHSY and SAAADI. The CDR3 bases are TGCGCCAGCAGAAGCGGGACTAGCGGAGCCTACGAGCAGTACTTC. Amino acid sequence: CASRSGTSGAYEQYF.

This chain links TRBV15 with TRBJ1-2; D remains unclear. V was clipped by 2 bases and J by 0 bases, with 16 bases between them. Germline values: CDR1 LNHNV, CDR2 YYDKDF (reference sequence). The CDR3 length is 17 residues. DNA for the CDR3: TGTGCCACCAGCAGACCGACCCGGCTGATAGCTAACTATGGCTACACCTTC. This translates into CATSRPTRLIANYGYTF.

The chain recombines TRBV11-3 with TRBJ2-3; D is tentatively TRBD1 or TRBD2 (5 bases each). This CDR3 region has 14 residues. V dropped 1 base and J dropped 6 bases, with 11 bases sitting between them. Germline V CDR1 and CDR2: SGHNT, YENEEA. The CDR3: CASSLGGDGDTQYF. The CDR3 DNA is TGTGCCAGCAGCTTAGGAGGGGATGGCGATACGCAGTATTTT.

The chain recombines TRBV6-5 with TRBJ2-7; TRBD2 might be the D (5 bases). CDR3 size: 15 residues. V lost 2 bases, J lost 2 bases, and 13 bases lay in between. Per germline, CDR1 MNHEY and CDR2 SVGAGI. CDR3 nucleotides: TGTGCCAGCAGTTACAGGGAAAGCGGAACCTACGAGCAGTACTTC. It translates to CASSYRESGTYEQYF.

The chain joins TRBV6-5 to TRBJ2-3; possibly TRBD2 for D (7 bases). Trimming pared 2 bases from V and 8 bases from J, leaving 11 bases between. Germline values: CDR1 MNHEY, CDR2 SVGAGI. The CDR3 length is 13 residues. The chain's CDR3 is CASSYHREGTQYF. The CDR3, as DNA: TGTGCCAGCAGTTACCACAGGGAGGGTACGCAGTATTTT.

As DNA, the CDR3 is TGTGCCAGCAGTTTATCATTCGTCGGGATTGGAAACACCGGGGAGCTGTTTTTT. Protein sequence: CASSLSFVGIGNTGELFF. This chain links TRBV27 with TRBJ2-2, with D perhaps matching TRBD2 (5 bases). CDR3 length: 18 amino acids. V lost 0 bases and J 2 bases, leaving 16 bases between the germline ends. Germline V lookup: CDR1 MNHEY, CDR2 SMNVEV (reference sequence).

The chain carries TRBV30 and TRBJ2-3; no definite D call. CDR1 is GTSNPN, CDR2 SVGIG, per germline (reference sequence). V lost 3 bases and J lost 2, with 12 bases in between. This CDR3 comprises 14 residues. CDR3 sequence: CAWRHGRNTDTQYF. Here the CDR3 DNA reads TGTGCCTGGAGGCACGGCAGGAACACAGATACGCAGTATTTT.

This chain links TRBV5-5 with TRBJ1-2, with D possibly matching TRBD1 (5 bases). The CDR3 has 14 amino acids. Trimming removed 2 bases from V and 8 bases from J, with 16 bases in between. Germline CDR1 is SGHKS and CDR2 is YYEKEE (reference sequence). The DNA for the CDR3 is TGTGCCAGCAGCTTTGGCTCCCGAGAGGGGGGCTACACCTTC. This sequence encodes CASSFGSREGGYTF.

This chain links TRBV7-8 with TRBJ2-2, with D possibly being TRBD1 (6 bases). Germline V gene sequence: CDR1 SGHVS, CDR2 FQNEAQ. V was shortened by 5 bases and J by 6 bases, with 13 bases between the two germline ends. The CDR3 contains 14 residues. CDR3 residues: CASSPWTEAGELFF. CDR3 in DNA: TGTGCCAGCAGCCCGTGGACAGAGGCCGGGGAGCTGTTTTTT.

The chain couples TRBV5-5 to TRBJ2-1, with 9 bases lining up with TRBD2. Germline V gene sequence: CDR1 SGHKS, CDR2 YYEKEE (reference sequence). J lost 2 bases, V lost 2 bases, and 5 bases had no gene match. The CDR3 spans 16 residues. CDR3 loop: CASSFLASGTYNEQFF. The CDR3 nucleotides are TGTGCCAGCAGCTTCTTGGCTAGCGGGACCTACAATGAGCAGTTCTTC.

This chain's CDR3 is CASSIYKGSKNIQYF. CDR3 nucleotides: TGTGCCAGTAGTATATATAAGGGATCCAAAAACATTCAGTACTTC. This chain joins TRBV19 and TRBJ2-4, with no clear D. CDR3 length: 15 residues. CDR1 is LNHDA, CDR2 SQIVND, per germline (reference sequence). Deletions cut 2 bases from V and 2 bases from J, with 10 bases between.

The genes are TRBV1 and TRBJ1-5. TRBV1 is tagged as a pseudogene. The CDR3 is made up of 15 amino acids. This chain's CDR3 is CTSSDGGRLNQPQHF. The CDR3 bases are TGCACCAGCAGCGATGGAGGCAGACTCAATCAGCCCCAGCATTTT.